This TCR beta chain was sequenced during a study of T-cell memory formation after mild COVID-19. This clonotype was detected only a few times. Antigen specificity is unknown. Study findings and constraints: Pre-infection memory contained some responding clones, which suggested that cross-reactive memory had joined.

Each CDR3 protein gets one entry after TCRdb re-called the 5' RACE reads with MiXCR. The profile covers 350,000 or so distinct CDR3 sequences, with less than 25% appearing a single time and around 20% taken by the ten largest. The source of this sequence is a man aged 18 to 35 who had mild COVID-19 (a few samples of this study predate the infection). Cell type and time point are not known. Sequenced input: PBMCs or a T cell subset sorted from them (not recorded which).

CDR3 region: CSARDRRGTDTQYF. CDR3 DNA sequence: TGCAGTGCTAGAGATAGGAGGGGGACAGATACGCAGTATTTT. This sequence joins TRBV20-1 and TRBJ2-3; D tentatively fits TRBD1 or TRBD2 (6 bases each). The germline V and J ends were trimmed by 0 bases and 3 bases, with 10 bases remaining between them. This CDR3 has 14 residues. The V gene's germline CDR1 is DFQATT and CDR2 SNEGSKA (reference sequence).